Listed below are T cell receptor beta chains from one sample, sequenced in a study of cytomegalovirus exposure and HLA in healthy donors. Clones were read by immunoSEQ multiplex PCR, and TCRdb kept only the in-frame ones, dropping some. In the table there are approximately 170,000 clones, roughly 88% of which are singletons. Input material: PBMCs. The receptors were gathered from a boy between 2 and 10 years old in good health and CMV-seronegative. CDR3s include the opening cysteine and the closing phenylalanine or tryptophan. The order of the fields is V gene, J gene, D gene, CDR3 protein. The D gene is left open where the match is weak.

TRBV28	TRBJ1-2	NA	CASRRVDYGYTF
TRBV9	TRBJ1-2	NA	CASSVGGTGVEGYTF
TRBV6-1	TRBJ1-2	TRBD1	CASSVNHVPGTGGSGYTF
TRBV7-9	TRBJ1-2	NA	CASSRVGDLAGYTF
TRBV6-1	TRBJ1-6	NA	CASSVGQTYNSPLHF
TRBV5-4	TRBJ2-1	TRBD1	CASTSLGGTGWFKQFF
TRBV5-1	TRBJ2-3	NA	CASSFEAEDTQYF
TRBV6-6	TRBJ1-1	NA	CASGARSTEAFF
TRBV7-8	TRBJ2-3	NA	CASSLQAPDTQYF
TRBV11-2	TRBJ2-5	TRBD2	CASSSEVSGNQETQYF
TRBV6-5	TRBJ1-6	NA	CASSISTGILSPLHF
TRBV5-5	TRBJ1-6	NA	CASSFDPQGISPLHF
TRBV6-1	TRBJ2-3	TRBD1	CASSEKGGAVDTQYF
TRBV11-2	TRBJ2-5	NA	CASSTGQEETQYF
TRBV30	TRBJ2-7	NA	CAWSGSSVRRGEQYF
TRBV2	TRBJ2-7	NA	CASSEDPAGNEQYF
TRBV27	TRBJ2-1	TRBD2	CASSTSVTSGGAYNEQFF
TRBV18	TRBJ1-1	NA	CASSSEAGYREENTEAFF
TRBV12-5	TRBJ2-7	TRBD1	CASGRGSGGFYEQYF
TRBV7-9	TRBJ1-2	NA	CASSQGDRQPNYGYTF
TRBV25-1	TRBJ2-3	TRBD1	CASSESRPGQGAKDTQYF
TRBV6-1	TRBJ2-5	NA	CASSAPREGGETQYF
TRBV5-5	TRBJ2-3	NA	CASALADNTDTQYF
TRBV30	TRBJ2-7	TRBD2	CAWSPGDYSYEQYF
TRBV4-1	TRBJ1-6	NA	CASSLGHTDNSPLHF
TRBV2	TRBJ2-1	NA	CASRETGGVGGSYNEQFF
TRBV7-2	TRBJ2-1	NA	CASSLVGVDYEQFF
TRBV11-1	TRBJ2-1	TRBD2	CASSLGGGRAYNEQFF
TRBV5-4	TRBJ2-3	TRBD2	CASSLNGGGASDTQYF
TRBV6-6	TRBJ2-7	TRBD1	CASSFGTGKYEQYF
TRBV2	TRBJ1-2	TRBD1	CASSADRGWGYTF
TRBV6-5	TRBJ1-6	NA	CASSYGERTSPLHF
TRBV11-2	TRBJ2-7	NA	CASSFIRDYEQYF
TRBV6-5	TRBJ1-1	NA	CASSYDDRQNTEAFF
TRBV14	TRBJ1-2	NA	CASSQAILQHGYTF
TRBV27	TRBJ2-2	TRBD2	CASRLTSGGAAPGELFF
TRBV4-1	TRBJ2-1	TRBD2	CASSRKAGETYNEQFF
TRBV5-5	TRBJ2-1	TRBD2	CASGRIAGSNEQFF
TRBV5-1	TRBJ1-1	NA	CASSLGSGTEAFF
TRBV6-1	TRBJ1-2	TRBD1	CASSDPGQGNYGYTF
TRBV7-9	TRBJ1-2	NA	CASSLSRDYYGYTF
TRBV9	TRBJ2-1	TRBD2	CASSVAGRDSSYNEQFF
TRBV18	TRBJ2-5	TRBD2	CASSSQGLATGETQYF
TRBV5-5	TRBJ1-6	TRBD1	CASSRNRDSLYNSPLHF
TRBV2	TRBJ1-1	NA	CASSALTEAFF
TRBV19	TRBJ2-3	NA	CASSNKPPGNTQYF
TRBV27	TRBJ2-5	TRBD2	CASRASGRETQYF
TRBV30	TRBJ1-3	NA	CAWKGWAGEFGGNTIYF